The 27 T cell receptor beta chains below all came from one sample that was sequenced in a study of OX40 agonist ivuxolimab in advanced cancers. The assay was immunoSEQ multiplex PCR, and TCRdb's table has in-frame clones only and misses some. The sample holds 50,000 or so clones; 80% to 90% are singletons and the top ten take more than 0.65%. Specimen: CD4+ or CD8+ T cells sorted from blood, collected in a trial of the OX40 agonist ivuxolimab. These receptors were obtained from an adult with an advanced solid tumor such as melanoma, head and neck, liver or kidney cancer.

The rearrangement joins TRBV28 to TRBJ1-2; 9 positions match TRBD1. The trim removed 5 bases at V and 7 bases at J, leaving 8 bases unmatched. Germline values: CDR1 MDHEN, CDR2 SYDVKM. The CDR3 totals 14 residues. The CDR3 spells CASSNTGTGSGYTF. CDR3 DNA: TGTGCCAGCAGTAACACCGGGACAGGGTCTGGCTACACCTTC.

In this sample, this clone turned up once. This chain connects TRBV6-6 to TRBJ1-1, with D tentatively TRBD1 (5 bases). Germline assignment: CDR1 MNHNY and CDR2 SVGAGI (reference sequence). The germline V and J ends were trimmed by 5 bases and 4 bases, with 11 bases remaining between them. This CDR3 is 13 amino acids long. The CDR3 DNA reads TGTGCCAGCAGTACGGATCAGGGCACTGAAGCTTTCTTT. Protein product: CASSTDQGTEAFF.

This chain joins TRBV5-1 and TRBJ2-7; D is uncertain. Germline V lookup: CDR1 SGHRS, CDR2 YFSETQ. The length of the CDR3 is 14 residues. The V end lost 5 bases, the J end lost 0 bases, and 12 bases lay between the germline ends. CDR3 coding DNA: TGCGCCAGCAGAATCGACCCGAACTCCTACGAGCAGTACTTC. It translates to CASRIDPNSYEQYF.

This clone was seen more than once but under ten times. The V gene is TRBV5-6, the J gene TRBJ1-2; no definite D call. The CDR3 contains 15 residues. The germline CDR1 and CDR2 sequences are SGHDT and YYEEEE. The V end was cut by 2 bases, the J end by 0 bases, with 11 bases between. Written as DNA, the CDR3 is TGTGCCAGCAGCTTCTTAGACGGTTCTAACTATGGCTACACCTTC. Its protein is CASSFLDGSNYGYTF. Based on the CDR3 plus reference TRBV5-6 and TRBJ1-2, the full variable domain is DAGVTQSPTHLIKTRGQQVTLRCSPKSGHDTVSWYQQALGQGPQFIFQYYEEEERQRGNFPDRFSGHQFPNYSSELNVNALLLGDSALYLCASSFLDGSNYGYTFGSGTRLTVV.

This clone appeared a few times. V is TRBV5-4 and J is TRBJ1-1; tentatively, D is TRBD1 (6 bases). CDR1 SGHNT and CDR2 YYREEE come from the germline V gene (reference sequence). The CDR3 covers 14 residues. Trimming pared 4 bases from V and 1 base from J, leaving 11 bases between. The CDR3 nucleotides are TGTGCCAGCAGCGTACAGGGCGGGAACACTGAAGCTTTCTTT. It encodes CASSVQGGNTEAFF.

The V gene is TRBV28, the J gene TRBJ2-7, with TRBD2 matching 9 bases. Trimming cost V 4 bases and J 2 bases; bases outside gene matches: 6. Germline V gene sequence: CDR1 MDHEN, CDR2 SYDVKM. The CDR3 is 15 amino acids. CDR3: CASSSPGLATYEQYF. CDR3 sequence (DNA): TGTGCCAGCAGTTCACCGGGACTAGCCACCTACGAGCAGTACTTC.

V is TRBV27 and J is TRBJ2-5; no clear D gene. From germline, CDR1 is MNHEY and CDR2 SMNVEV (reference sequence). The CDR3 is 19 residues long. Trimming cost V 0 bases and J 5 bases, with 25 bases left between them. The CDR3 is CASSLSSGQKPSRAETQYF. CDR3 bases: TGTGCCAGCAGTTTATCGTCAGGTCAGAAACCTTCCCGGGCGGAGACCCAGTACTTC.

J is TRBJ2-7 and V is TRBV5-6; 9 bases agree with TRBD2. V gave up 4 bases and J gave up 6 bases; unmatched junction bases: 11. The V gene's germline CDR1 is SGHDT and CDR2 YYEEEE. The CDR3 loop spans 15 amino acids. CDR3: CASSLPGLAGIEQYF. In DNA form, the CDR3 reads TGTGCCAGCAGCCTTCCCGGGCTAGCGGGGATCGAGCAGTACTTC. The whole variable domain, filled in from reference TRBV5-6 and TRBJ2-7, reads DAGVTQSPTHLIKTRGQQVTLRCSPKSGHDTVSWYQQALGQGPQFIFQYYEEEERQRGNFPDRFSGHQFPNYSSELNVNALLLGDSALYLCASSLPGLAGIEQYFGPGTRLTVT.

The J gene is TRBJ2-7, the V gene TRBV5-1, with TRBD2 matching over 9 bases. The CDR3 length is 16 residues. V was clipped by 3 bases and J by 5 bases; unmatched bases: 12. Germline V lookup: CDR1 SGHRS, CDR2 YFSETQ. The CDR3 here is CASSSVAGLADHEQYF. CDR3 sequence (DNA): TGCGCCAGCAGCTCGGTGGCGGGACTAGCTGACCACGAGCAGTACTTC.

The rearrangement joins TRBV5-1 to TRBJ2-7, with 7 bases that match TRBD2. The CDR3 consists of 18 residues. V dropped 0 bases and J dropped 0; count of bases not matched to a gene: 12. Germline V gives CDR1 SGHRS, CDR2 YFSETQ. As DNA, the CDR3 is TGCGCCAGCAGCTTGGCCGCGGGGGTTCAGATCAGCTCCTACGAGCAGTACTTC. Translation gives CASSLAAGVQISSYEQYF.

The rearrangement links TRBV6-5 to TRBJ2-5; D is perhaps TRBD1 (5 bases). The CDR3 extends over 14 amino acids. The ends were cut back, 1 base at V and 3 bases at J, with 9 bases in the middle. Germline lookup yields CDR1 MNHEY and CDR2 SVGAGI. The CDR3 DNA reads TGTGCCAGCAGTTACTTCGGCAGGGAAGAGACCCAGTACTTC. It yields the protein CASSYFGREETQYF.

The chain recombines TRBV7-2 with TRBJ1-1; D call uncertain. This CDR3 is built from 14 residues. Germline V gene lookup returns CDR1 SGHTA and CDR2 FQGNSA. Trimming shortened V by 1 base and J by 4 bases, and 10 bases separated the two germline ends. The chain's CDR3 is CASSLGRLGTEAFF. CDR3 DNA: TGTGCCAGCAGCTTAGGCAGGTTGGGCACTGAAGCTTTCTTT.

The chain couples TRBV5-8 to TRBJ1-5, with 12 positions matching TRBD1. CDR1 is SGHTS, CDR2 YDEGEE, per germline. V lost 4 bases, J lost 5 bases, and 13 bases stayed unmatched. This CDR3 is 18 amino acids long. In DNA form, the CDR3 reads TGTGCCAGCAGCCTCGGGGGACAGGGGGCCTGGGGATATCAGCCCCAGCATTTT. It yields the protein CASSLGGQGAWGYQPQHF.

The chain carries TRBV6-1 and TRBJ2-7, with 8 bases that match TRBD1. Germline CDR1 and CDR2: MNHNS and SASEGT. V gave up 6 bases and J gave up 1 base; unmatched junction bases: 8. This CDR3 is built from 15 residues. The DNA for the CDR3 is TGTGCCAGCAGCGCAGGGGGCTTGGGGTCCTACGAGCAGTACTTC. Translated: CASSAGGLGSYEQYF.

The V call is TRBV6-1, the J call TRBJ1-3; D not resolved. V was clipped by 7 bases and J by 0 bases, with 10 bases between them. The CDR3 is made up of 14 amino acids. Germline CDR1 and CDR2: MNHNS and SASEGT. DNA for the CDR3: TGTGCCAGCATTATAGCAAACTCTGGAAACACCATATATTTT. It is translated as CASIIANSGNTIYF.

This chain uses TRBV5-1 with TRBJ2-3; D might be TRBD2 (5 bases). CDR3 length equals 15 residues. The germline V gene encodes CDR1 SGHRS and CDR2 YFSETQ. V was pared by 4 bases and J by 3 bases, with 15 bases between. CDR3 amino acids: CASSQLPGTTDTQYF. For the CDR3, the DNA is TGCGCCAGCAGCCAATTACCGGGAACGACAGATACGCAGTATTTT.

V is TRBV5-1 and J is TRBJ1-2, with D tentatively TRBD1 (6 bases). CDR1 is SGHRS, CDR2 YFSETQ, per germline. CDR3 length: 14 residues. The V gene lost 3 bases and the J gene lost 4 bases, with 13 bases spanning the gap. The DNA for the CDR3 is TGCGCCAGCAGCTGGACAGACGGGGGCTATGGCTACACCTTC. It codes for CASSWTDGGYGYTF.

The chain has TRBV11-3 and TRBJ1-6; D is ambiguous. CDR1 is SGHNT, CDR2 YENEEA, per germline. This CDR3 is 15 amino acids long. V lost 2 bases and J lost 0, with 5 bases in between. The CDR3 DNA follows: TGTGCCAGCAGCTTAATGAGCTCCTATAATTCACCCCTCCACTTT. Translation: CASSLMSSYNSPLHF.

This chain uses TRBV19 with TRBJ2-1; 11 nucleotides match TRBD2. The V and J ends lost 2 bases and 6 bases, in that order; junction bases with no gene match: 3. CDR1 is LNHDA and CDR2 is SQIVND in the germline V gene (reference sequence). The CDR3 spans 15 residues. This CDR3 is CASSIPGLAVNEQFF. CDR3 DNA: TGTGCCAGTAGTATACCGGGACTAGCGGTCAATGAGCAGTTCTTC.

This chain links TRBV7-2 with TRBJ1-4; no firm D call. V was cut by 1 base and J by 4 bases, with 10 bases left in between. The CDR3 runs to 15 residues. Germline V gene data show CDR1 as SGHTA and CDR2 as FQGNSA. The CDR3 region has the DNA TGTGCCAGCAGCTTAGTCAGAGGTCTTAATGAAAAACTGTTTTTT. Translation gives CASSLVRGLNEKLFF.

J is TRBJ1-1 and V is TRBV10-3, with D uncertain. The CDR3 loop spans 13 amino acids. Trimming took 8 bases from V and 0 from J, leaving 10 bases between them. The germline gives CDR1 ENHRY, CDR2 SYGVKD. CDR3 sequence: CAIRRDMNTEAFF. DNA of the CDR3: TGTGCCATCCGTCGGGATATGAACACTGAAGCTTTCTTT.

The chain recombines TRBV2 with TRBJ1-2; D ambiguous. Germline CDR1 and CDR2: SNHLY and FYNNEI. This CDR3 has 14 residues. Trimming removed 1 base at V and 4 bases at J, with 10 bases between. CDR3 protein: CASSEESEGYGYTF. The CDR3 DNA sequence: TGTGCCAGCAGTGAAGAATCGGAAGGCTATGGCTACACCTTC. Full variable domain (remainder filled in from reference TRBV2 and TRBJ1-2): EPEVTQTPSHQVTQMGQEVILRCVPISNHLYFYWYRQILGQKVEFLVSFYNNEISEKSEIFDDQFSVERPDGSNFTLKIRSTKLEDSAMYFCASSEESEGYGYTFGSGTRLTVV.

The chain employs TRBV11-3 and TRBJ2-2; D is uncertain. The V end lost 3 bases, the J end lost 1 base, and 3 bases lay between the germline ends. This CDR3 is built from 13 residues. The germline CDR1 and CDR2 sequences are SGHNT and YENEEA. The CDR3 reads CASSFRNTGELFF. In DNA form, the CDR3 reads TGTGCCAGCAGCTTCAGGAACACCGGGGAGCTGTTTTTT.

J is TRBJ2-7 and V is TRBV28; 7 nucleotides align to TRBD1. The junction had 12 bases not matched to a gene; V was cut back by 5 bases and J by 2 bases. Germline V gene data show CDR1 as MDHEN and CDR2 as SYDVKM. This CDR3 comprises 16 residues. CDR3 loop: CASSSRQGDQTYEQYF. CDR3 DNA sequence: TGTGCCAGCAGTAGTCGACAGGGCGACCAAACCTACGAGCAGTACTTC.

This rearrangement joins TRBV7-2 to TRBJ1-3; D gene uncertain. The CDR3 totals 16 residues. Germline V gene sequence: CDR1 SGHTA, CDR2 FQGNSA. V was clipped by 1 base and J by 8 bases, with 18 bases between them. The CDR3 protein is CASSLVRAHELDTIYF. The CDR3 coding sequence is TGTGCCAGCAGCTTAGTTCGTGCGCATGAACTAGACACCATATATTTT.

This clone has just a few counts. The V and J genes are TRBV19 and TRBJ2-3; possibly TRBD2 for D (6 bases). This CDR3 is built from 16 residues. CDR1 is LNHDA, CDR2 SQIVND, per germline (reference sequence). V dropped 3 bases and J dropped 1 base, with 14 bases sitting between them. For the CDR3, the DNA is TGTGCCAGTAGTATTTTCGCGGGGAGGTGCACAGATACGCAGTATTTT. This encodes CASSIFAGRCTDTQYF. Full variable domain (outside the CDR3, taken from reference TRBV19 and TRBJ2-3): DGGITQSPKYLFRKEGQNVTLSCEQNLNHDAMYWYRQDPGQGLRLIYYSQIVNDFQKGDIAEGYSVSREKKESFPLTVTSAQKNPTAFYLCASSIFAGRCTDTQYFGPGTRLTVL.

The CDR3 DNA reads as TGCGCCAGCAGCTCCTCAGCCAGACTAGCGGAAGAGACCCAGTACTTC. Its protein is CASSSSARLAEETQYF. The rearrangement uses TRBV5-1 and TRBJ2-5; TRBD2 aligns across 9 bases. J lost 3 bases, V lost 3 bases, and 9 bases had no gene match. Germline V gene data show CDR1 as SGHRS and CDR2 as YFSETQ. The CDR3 extends over 16 amino acids.